This T cell receptor beta chain emerged from a study of molecular identifiers for immune sequencing clone quantification. Findings of the study overall: More than 97% of effector molecules, versus under 1% of naive-cell molecules, belonged to clones above 20 RNA copies. Spiked Jurkat TCR RNA equivalent to one cell reportedly surfaced among approximately 1.1 million naive cells.

Comments on this clonotype: As yet, its antigen is unknown.

With listed TCR primers and previously described methods, bulk TCR libraries were prepared. TCRdb re-called the PCR reads with MiXCR, one entry per CDR3 protein. The table has hundreds of thousands of distinct CDR3 sequences, approximately 24% seen once. This CDR3 contains 13 residues. V was clipped by 4 bases and J by 8 bases, with 14 bases between them. Naive CD8 libraries used roughly 17,000 to 1,100,000 sorted cells and 10%, 30% or 50% RNA. The sequence came from a human donor in good health. Some libraries in this study had Jurkat cell RNA spiked in. Material: naive CD8+ T cells from blood, with Jurkat cell RNA spiked in. Sample subset: FACS-sorted CD8+CD4-CCR7+CD45RA+ naive T cells. The chain joins TRBV12-3 or TRBV12-4 to TRBJ1-1, with D possibly TRBD1 on 5 matching bases. The CDR3 here is CASSSAHRGEAFF. As DNA, the CDR3 is TGTGCCAGCAGTTCGGCCCACCGGGGCGAAGCTTTCTTT.